Listed here are 17 T cell receptor beta chains from one sample, sequenced in a study of shared clonotypes between healthy human individuals. Repertoires were generated with immunoSEQ multiplex PCR, while TCRdb's copy carries only in-frame clones and drops some. Seen here are about 2,500,000 clones, roughly 92% observed once, and the top ten hold 0.13% to 0.15%. The specimen was naive CD4+ T cells sorted from blood. As to subset: CD45RA+ positively selected. The receptors were gathered from a young man in good health.

To note about this clone: The sample has other DNA sequences that encode this CDR3 too. The V and J genes are TRBV13 and TRBJ1-3; D gene unclear. CDR3 length equals 16 residues. Germline V gives CDR1 PRHDT, CDR2 FYEKMQ (reference sequence). The V gene lost 6 bases and the J gene lost 1 base, with 16 bases spanning the gap. This CDR3 is CASSPGPTGSGNTIYF. The CDR3 bases are TGTGCCAGCAGTCCCGGCCCGACGGGGTCTGGAAACACCATATATTTT.

V and J are TRBV10-3 and TRBJ1-1; no definite D call. This CDR3 has 13 residues. V lost 11 bases, J lost 1 base, and 14 bases lay in between. In germline, CDR1 is ENHRY, CDR2 SYGVKD. The CDR3 DNA follows: TGTGCCTCGAAGGGCGAGGGGAACACTGAAGCTTTCTTT. Its protein is CASKGEGNTEAFF.

The chain recombines TRBV25-1 with TRBJ2-7; 10 bases agree with TRBD1. This CDR3 comprises 15 residues. The ends lost 3 bases at V and 4 bases at J; junction bases unmatched: 6. Germline-derived CDR1 and CDR2 are MGHDK and SYGVNS. Written as DNA, the CDR3 is TGTGCCAGCAGTGATCCCGGGACAGGGGAATACGAGCAGTACTTC. Its translation: CASSDPGTGEYEQYF.

This sequence joins TRBV9 and TRBJ1-6, with 7 bases lining up with TRBD1. CDR1 is SGDLS, CDR2 YYNGEE, per germline. The J segment lost 9 bases and the V segment lost 0 bases, leaving 9 bases of the junction unmatched. The CDR3 is made up of 16 amino acids. CDR3 bases: TGTGCCAGCAGCGTAGAAGAGACAGGGAAGGGTTCACCCCTCCACTTT. Translation gives CASSVEETGKGSPLHF.

This clone was seen once. V and J are TRBV19 and TRBJ1-5, with D perhaps matching TRBD1 (6 bases). Deletions cut 6 bases from V and 0 bases from J, with 15 bases between. The CDR3 contains 16 residues. Per germline, CDR1 LNHDA and CDR2 SQIVND (reference sequence). The CDR3 protein is CASSPGTSYSNQPQHF. The CDR3 region has the DNA TGTGCCAGTAGCCCGGGGACATCGTATAGCAATCAGCCCCAGCATTTT.

Points on this clone: The sample holds other DNA sequences that translate to the same CDR3. The chain recombines TRBV2 with TRBJ2-6, with 7 nucleotides matching TRBD1. The CDR3 is made up of 15 amino acids. V dropped 5 bases and J dropped 4; count of bases not matched to a gene: 5. CDR1 SNHLY and CDR2 FYNNEI come from the germline V gene. The CDR3 reads CASSSTGSGANVLTF. The CDR3 DNA follows: TGTGCCAGCAGTTCGACAGGGAGCGGGGCCAACGTCCTGACTTTC.

The chain employs TRBV18 and TRBJ1-3; 10 bases line up with TRBD1. V shed 5 bases and J 3 bases; nucleotides not matched to a gene: 13. Germline CDR1 and CDR2: KGHSH and LQKENI. The CDR3 is 18 residues long. The CDR3 DNA is TGTGCCAGCTCAGCGATCCCCTCCGGGACAGGGGTTGGAAACACCATATATTTT. Amino acids: CASSAIPSGTGVGNTIYF.

The rearrangement links TRBV5-1 to TRBJ1-1, with TRBD1 matching 7 bases. Germline CDR1 is SGHRS and CDR2 is YFSETQ. V trimming: 3 bases; J trimming: 0 bases; junction bases outside the gene matches: 5. The length of the CDR3 is 15 residues. CDR3 in amino acids: CASSSDRALNTEAFF. The CDR3 DNA reads TGCGCCAGCAGCTCAGACAGGGCCTTGAACACTGAAGCTTTCTTT.

The chain is built from TRBV9 and TRBJ2-3; 10 bases are shared with TRBD1. The CDR3 covers 14 residues. Germline trimming cut 4 bases from V and 6 bases from J; bases unmatched to any gene: 5. Germline CDR1 SGDLS, CDR2 YYNGEE. As DNA, the CDR3 is TGTGCCAGCAGCATCGACAGGGGGCCGGATACGCAGTATTTT. It yields the protein CASSIDRGPDTQYF.

The chain combines TRBV19 with TRBJ2-3, with D perhaps matching TRBD2 (5 bases). In germline, CDR1 is LNHDA, CDR2 SQIVND (reference sequence). V gave up 6 bases and J gave up 2 bases, with 12 bases separating them. The CDR3 consists of 14 residues. The CDR3 here is CASRSTGITDTQYF. The CDR3 nucleotides read TGTGCCAGTAGGAGTACGGGGATCACAGATACGCAGTATTTT.

The chain links TRBV9 to TRBJ2-3; unclear D gene. CDR1 and CDR2 (germline): SGDLS, YYNGEE. V was pared by 4 bases and J by 2 bases, with 5 bases between. CDR3 length: 12 amino acids. The CDR3: CASSYYTDTQYF. In DNA, the CDR3 is TGTGCCAGCAGCTATTACACAGATACGCAGTATTTT.

This clone occurred once. The genes are TRBV7-9 and TRBJ2-7; 8 nucleotides match TRBD1. Per the germline V gene, CDR1 is SEHNR and CDR2 is FQNEAQ (reference sequence). The CDR3 covers 15 residues. The J segment lost 5 bases and the V segment lost 2 bases, leaving 8 bases of the junction unmatched. CDR3: CASSLPLGRGHEQYF. For the CDR3, the DNA is TGTGCCAGCAGCTTACCGCTTGGCAGGGGGCACGAGCAGTACTTC.

The rearrangement uses TRBV4-3 and TRBJ2-6; TRBD1 aligns across 7 bases. Germline V gives CDR1 LGHNA, CDR2 YSLEER. This CDR3 is 17 amino acids long. The V segment lost 3 bases and the J segment 0 bases; nucleotides outside the gene matches: 5. For the CDR3, the DNA is TGCGCCAGCAGCCACCTGACAGGGTACTCTGGGGCCAACGTCCTGACTTTC. Protein sequence: CASSHLTGYSGANVLTF.

The chain employs TRBV10-3 and TRBJ2-3, with TRBD2 matching over 10 bases. The germline CDR1 and CDR2 sequences are ENHRY and SYGVKD. This CDR3 is built from 19 residues. Trimming removed 3 bases from V and 1 base from J; junction bases left unmatched: 13. CDR3 DNA: TGTGCCATCAGTGACCCCGGGACTAGCGTCGAGTCTGGCACAGATACGCAGTATTTT. Its protein is CAISDPGTSVESGTDTQYF.

The chain links TRBV16 to TRBJ1-3; D gene unclear. Germline V gene lookup returns CDR1 KGHSY and CDR2 FQNENV. The V end lost 0 bases, the J end lost 0 bases, and 6 bases lay between the germline ends. There are 15 residues in the CDR3. The CDR3: CASSQSGLSGNTIYF. As DNA, the CDR3 is TGTGCCAGCAGCCAATCTGGCCTCTCTGGAAACACCATATATTTT.

The CDR3 region has the DNA TGTGCCAGCAGCTTAGGAGGGACAGGGGGAGATGAGCAGTTCTTC. It codes for CASSLGGTGGDEQFF. The chain recombines TRBV7-9 with TRBJ2-1; 11 bases match TRBD1. CDR3 length: 15 amino acids. Trimming at V came to 1 base and at J to 8 bases, leaving 4 bases not matched to a gene. The V gene's germline CDR1 is SEHNR and CDR2 FQNEAQ (reference sequence).

A remark on this clone: Germline and junction disagree at one end, which may indicate a read error. V and J are TRBV11-2 and TRBJ2-1, with 7 bases identical to TRBD2. Germline V gives CDR1 SGHAT, CDR2 FQNNGV. This CDR3 has 15 residues. The DNA for the CDR3 is TGTGCCAGCAGCTTAACCGGGACTAACACCAATCAGCAGTTCTTC. Protein sequence: CASSLTGTNTNQQFF.